Listed below are T cell receptor beta chains from one sample, sequenced in a study of molecular identifiers for immune sequencing clone quantification. TCRdb reanalysed the PCR reads using MiXCR and keeps one entry per CDR3 protein. The repertoire holds some 650,000 distinct CDR3 sequences, with 15% to 20% as singletons. Sequenced: naive CD8+ T cells from blood, with Jurkat cell RNA spiked in. Receptors originate from a human donor in good health. Some libraries in this study had Jurkat cell RNA spiked in. CDR3s include the opening cysteine and the closing phenylalanine or tryptophan. A D gene is named only where the DNA matches it firmly. Size values are once, few and many counts, or a class for expanded clones, and some rows have none.

-	TRBJ1-1	few	TRBV30	TGTGCCTGGAGTGTTCTGGGCTCCCGGGACACTGAAGCTTTCTTT	CAWSVLGSRDTEAFF
-	TRBJ2-1	many	TRBV28	TGTGCCAGCAGCACGGTGGGGCCCCCCTCCTACAATGAGCAGTTCTTC	CASSTVGPPSYNEQFF
-	TRBJ1-1	many	TRBV2	TGTGCCAGCAGTGAATGGAATTTGAACACTGAAGCTTTCTTT	CASSEWNLNTEAFF
-	TRBJ2-7	few	TRBV15	TGTGCCACCAGCATGAGGAGGGCCGTCGAGCAGTACTTC	CATSMRRAVEQYF
TRBD2	TRBJ2-1	many	TRBV24-1	TGTGCCACCAGTGATTTTAACAGCGGGAGAGAGCGCTCCTACAATGAGCAGTTCTTC	CATSDFNSGRERSYNEQFF
-	TRBJ2-7	many	TRBV2	TGTGCCAGCAAGGGTGTCGAGGGCTATAGCTCCTACGAGCAGTACTTC	CASKGVEGYSSYEQYF
-	TRBJ1-3	many	TRBV15	TGTGCCACCAGCAGAGAGAGGGGAGGTGGAAACACCATATATTTT	CATSRERGGGNTIYF
TRBD1	TRBJ2-7	many	TRBV5-5	TGTGCCAGCAGCTTGGGACAGGGGCGGTACGAGCAGTACTTC	CASSLGQGRYEQYF
-	TRBJ1-2	many	TRBV27	TGTGCCAGCAGTTTGTCAGGAAATTATGGCTACACCTTC	CASSLSGNYGYTF
TRBD1	TRBJ2-5	-	TRBV9	TGTGCCAGCAGCGGGGACAGGGGGGTAGGGACCCAGTACTTC	CASSGDRGVGTQYF
TRBD2	TRBJ2-7	many	TRBV7-3	TGTGCCAGCAGCTTAATGGAGCGACTAGCTGAAAGCTCCTACGAGCAGTACTTC	CASSLMERLAESSYEQYF
-	TRBJ1-1	many	TRBV4-2	TGTGCCAGCAGCCAAGTGATATTTGGGAACACTGAAGCTTTCTTT	CASSQVIFGNTEAFF
-	TRBJ1-1	many	TRBV13	TGTGCCAGCAGCTTAGAGTCCGCCACTGAAGCTTTCTTT	CASSLESATEAFF
TRBD2	TRBJ2-3	many	TRBV5-4	TGTGCCAGCAGCTCCCTAGCGGGAGGAATGGGCACAGATACGCAGTATTTT	CASSSLAGGMGTDTQYF
-	TRBJ1-1	many	TRBV6-1	TGTGCCAGCAGTATGACGGCGAACACTGAAGCTTTCTTT	CASSMTANTEAFF
-	TRBJ2-7	few	TRBV11-2	TGTGCCAGCAGCTTAGTGGCTAGCCTGGACGAGCAGTACTTC	CASSLVASLDEQYF
-	TRBJ2-2	many	TRBV6-2/TRBV6-3	TGTGCCAGCACCCCCTCGGCAGATGCGAACACCGGGGAGCTGTTTTTT	CASTPSADANTGELFF
TRBD1	TRBJ2-2	-	TRBV4-1	TGCGCCAGCAGCGCAACCGCGACAGGGCACGGCGGGGAGCTGTTTTTT	CASSATATGHGGELFF
TRBD1	TRBJ1-4	many	TRBV20-1	TGCAGTGCTAGAGATGAGGGGGCTGGGGAAGAAAAACTGTTTTTT	CSARDEGAGEEKLFF
-	TRBJ2-5	-	TRBV20-1	TGCAGTGCTAGAGATCTAAGAACGGGGGAGACCCAGTACTTC	CSARDLRTGETQYF
-	TRBJ1-1	many	TRBV29-1	TGCAGCGTTTATATGAACACTGAAGCTTTCTTT	CSVYMNTEAFF
-	TRBJ2-3	many	TRBV4-1	TGCGCCAGCAGCCAAGTGGGACATCCTTTAGGCACAGATACGCAGTATTTT	CASSQVGHPLGTDTQYF
-	TRBJ1-3	-	TRBV4-3	TGCGCCAGCAGCCAAGACTTTGTGGGAAACACGATATATTTT	CASSQDFVGNTIYF
TRBD1	TRBJ2-1	-	TRBV6-1	TGTGCCAGCAGTGAGGAGGACAGGGGGTCCTACAATGAGCAGTTCTTC	CASSEEDRGSYNEQFF
-	TRBJ1-1	many	TRBV27	TGTGCCAGCTCGACAGTCATGAACACTGAAGCTTTCTTT	CASSTVMNTEAFF
-	TRBJ2-3	many	TRBV4-3	TGCGCCAGCAGCCAAGATCGCAGGGGTTATAACACAGATACGCAGTATTTT	CASSQDRRGYNTDTQYF
TRBD2	TRBJ2-3	many	TRBV7-6	TGTGCCAGCAGCTTAGGGCCTAGCGGGGGAAAAACAGATACGCAGTATTTT	CASSLGPSGGKTDTQYF
-	TRBJ1-5	few	TRBV20-1	TGCAGTGCTAGAGATAAGGGGCCGTCAGGGTTCAGCAATCAGCCCCAGCATTTT	CSARDKGPSGFSNQPQHF
-	TRBJ1-5	many	TRBV27	TGTGCCAGCAGTTCCCTTACGGGGCGGCAGCCCCAGCATTTT	CASSSLTGRQPQHF
TRBD1	TRBJ1-1	many	TRBV27	TGTGCCAGCAGTCCCCTCTTGGCCAGGGGGCAGACTGAAGCTTTCTTT	CASSPLLARGQTEAFF
TRBD1	TRBJ1-2	-	TRBV7-9	TGTGCCAGCAGCCCGGGACAGGCCCGCGGCTACACCTTC	CASSPGQARGYTF
TRBD1	TRBJ2-7	-	TRBV5-4	TGTGCCAGCAGCTTTCAGGGGGCCTACGGGCAGTACTTC	CASSFQGAYGQYF
-	TRBJ1-2	many	TRBV4-1	TGCGCCAGCAGCCAAGAGCCCGCTAACTATGGCTACACCTTC	CASSQEPANYGYTF
-	TRBJ2-7	few	TRBV19	TGTGCCAGTACCCAAGGTAACGAGCAGTACTTC	CASTQGNEQYF
TRBD2	TRBJ2-3	many	TRBV5-1	TGCGCCAGCAGCTTGGCCGGGGGACTAGCGACAGATACGCAGTATTTT	CASSLAGGLATDTQYF
-	TRBJ1-5	few	TRBV15	TGTGCCACCAGCAGCAGGAATCAGCCCCAGCATTTT	CATSSRNQPQHF
TRBD1	TRBJ2-1	few	TRBV5-1	TGCGCCAGCAGCCAGGCACAGGGGATCGCAAATGAGCAGTTCTTC	CASSQAQGIANEQFF
-	TRBJ2-1	-	TRBV20-1	TGCAGTGCTAGAGCCATCAGGGGGGACTACAATGAGCAGTTCTTC	CSARAIRGDYNEQFF
-	TRBJ1-2	-	TRBV4-3	TGCGCCAGCAGCCAAGATCACTCCAGGGGCGCGCCTGTGTATGGCTACACCTTC	CASSQDHSRGAPVYGYTF
-	TRBJ2-3	many	TRBV4-3	TGCGCCAGCAGCCGGGGGGGGCTAGCAGTGACAGATACGCAGTATTTT	CASSRGGLAVTDTQYF
-	TRBJ1-2	few	TRBV30	TGTGCCTGGACAGGGAATAACTATGGCTACACCTTC	CAWTGNNYGYTF
TRBD1	TRBJ2-3	few	TRBV9	TGTGCCAGCAGCGGAGCCGGGACAGGGATAACAGATACGCAGTATTTT	CASSGAGTGITDTQYF
TRBD1	TRBJ1-1	few	TRBV12-3/TRBV12-4	TGTGCCAGCAGTCCTTCTTACGGGACAGAGGATGAAGCTTTCTTT	CASSPSYGTEDEAFF
-	TRBJ2-7	many	TRBV19	TGTGCCAGTAGTATCGGGGGTGTCCCCTACGAGCAGTACTTC	CASSIGGVPYEQYF
TRBD1	TRBJ1-6	-	TRBV27	TGTGCCAGCAGGACAGGGGTGACCTATAATTCACCCCTCCACTTT	CASRTGVTYNSPLHF
-	TRBJ1-1	-	TRBV27	TGTGCCAGCAGTCCCAGTGGGAGAATGAACACTGAAGCTTTCTTT	CASSPSGRMNTEAFF
TRBD2	TRBJ2-2	many	TRBV19	TGTGCCAGTAGCCCAGCGGGGCTCACCGGGGAGCTGTTTTTT	CASSPAGLTGELFF
TRBD1	TRBJ2-1	-	TRBV9	TGTGCCAGCAGCGGGACAGGGGCCAATGAGCAGTTCTTC	CASSGTGANEQFF
-	TRBJ1-2	-	TRBV19	TGTGCCAGTAGCCCATTATTAGTGGACTATGGCTACACCTTC	CASSPLLVDYGYTF
TRBD1	TRBJ1-5	many	TRBV9	TGTGCCAGCAACTGGGGACAGGGGGGAATTGTCGGCAATCAGCCCCAGCATTTT	CASNWGQGGIVGNQPQHF
TRBD2	TRBJ2-2	many	TRBV11-2	TGTGCCAGCAGCTTCCCTAGCGGGGGCTCGAACACCGGGGAGCTGTTTTTT	CASSFPSGGSNTGELFF
-	TRBJ1-1	many	TRBV5-1	TGCGCCAGCAGCCACGGGGACCGGGAACTGAACACTGAAGCTTTCTTT	CASSHGDRELNTEAFF
-	TRBJ2-6	-	TRBV27	TGTGCCAGCACCCACATGAGCTCTGGGGCCGACGTCCTGACTTTC	CASTHMSSGADVLTF